This section outlines one T cell receptor (beta chain) sequence together with its context. Looked up from germline, CDR1 is SGHRS and CDR2 is YFSETQ. The CDR3 extends over 13 amino acids. V lost 1 base and J lost 3, with 7 bases in between. This entry comes from a study of blood T cell repertoires in COVID-19. Study information: Spain, Italy and the United States supplied samples that represented acute and convalescent COVID-19. Sources were T cells, B-cell-depleted T cells, or PBMCs; the material itself was cDNA or gDNA.

Study processing details: For nucleated cells, counts were estimated from reference gene primer amplification. The assay was immunoSEQ multiplex PCR, and TCRdb's table has in-frame clones only and misses some. The DNA gave D and trimming, while V, J and clone size come from that table. The sample shows 100,000 to 150,000 clones, approximately 74% of them seen only once. The specimen was peripheral blood. This sequence joins TRBV5-1 and TRBJ1-1; D not resolved. The receptor's source is a man aged 60 to 69 with acute or convalescent COVID-19. The CDR3 DNA reads as TGCGCCAGCAGCTTGACCGGGTACACTGAAGCTTTCTTT. Amino acid sequence: CASSLTGYTEAFF.